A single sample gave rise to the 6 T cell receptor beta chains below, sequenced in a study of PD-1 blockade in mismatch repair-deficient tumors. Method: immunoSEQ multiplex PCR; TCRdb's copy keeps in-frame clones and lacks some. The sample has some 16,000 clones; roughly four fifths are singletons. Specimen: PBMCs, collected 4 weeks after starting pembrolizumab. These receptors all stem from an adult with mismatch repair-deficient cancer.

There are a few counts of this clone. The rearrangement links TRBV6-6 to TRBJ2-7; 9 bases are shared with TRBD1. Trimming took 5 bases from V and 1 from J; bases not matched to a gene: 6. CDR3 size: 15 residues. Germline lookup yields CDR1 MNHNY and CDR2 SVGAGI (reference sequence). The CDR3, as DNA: TGTGCCAGCAGTACCGCTGACAGGGGGTCCTACGAGCAGTACTTC. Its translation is CASSTADRGSYEQYF.

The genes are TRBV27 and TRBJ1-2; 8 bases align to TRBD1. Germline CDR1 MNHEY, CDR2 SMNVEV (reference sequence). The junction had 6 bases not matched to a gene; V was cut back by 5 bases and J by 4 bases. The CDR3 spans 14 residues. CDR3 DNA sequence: TGTGCCAGCAGTCCGTCAGGACAGGGCTATGGCTACACCTTC. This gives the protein CASSPSGQGYGYTF.

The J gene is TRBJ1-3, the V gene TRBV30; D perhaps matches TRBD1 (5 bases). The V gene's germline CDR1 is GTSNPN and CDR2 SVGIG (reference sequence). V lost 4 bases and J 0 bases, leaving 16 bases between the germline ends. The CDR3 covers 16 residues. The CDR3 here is CAWIYSQGYSGNTIYF. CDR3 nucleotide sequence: TGTGCCTGGATTTATTCCCAGGGATACTCTGGAAACACCATATATTTT.

The CDR3 bases are TGTGCCAGCACCCGTAGCGGACGGCAGTCGGGCTATGGCTACACCTTC. It encodes CASTRSGRQSGYGYTF. V usage is TRBV9 and J usage is TRBJ1-2; D is uncertain. V lost 6 bases and J lost 4, with 22 bases in between. From germline, CDR1 is SGDLS and CDR2 YYNGEE. The CDR3 extends over 16 amino acids. Full variable domain (outside the CDR3, taken from reference TRBV9 and TRBJ1-2): DSGVTQTPKHLITATGQRVTLRCSPRSGDLSVYWYQQSLDQGLQFLIQYYNGEERAKGNILERFSAQQFPDLHSELNLSSLELGDSALYFCASTRSGRQSGYGYTFGSGTRLTVV.

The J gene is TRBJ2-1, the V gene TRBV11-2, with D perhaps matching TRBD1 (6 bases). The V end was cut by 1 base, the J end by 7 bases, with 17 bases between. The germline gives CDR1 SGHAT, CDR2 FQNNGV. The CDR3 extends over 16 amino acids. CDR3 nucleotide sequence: TGTGCCAGCAGCTTAGTATTGGGGGCAGTGGGGAATGAGCAGTTCTTC. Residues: CASSLVLGAVGNEQFF.

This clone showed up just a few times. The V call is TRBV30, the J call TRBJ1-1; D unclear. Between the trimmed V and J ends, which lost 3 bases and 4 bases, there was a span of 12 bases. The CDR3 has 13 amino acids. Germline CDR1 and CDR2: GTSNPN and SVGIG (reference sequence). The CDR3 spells CAWSKTPSTEAFF. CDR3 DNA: TGTGCCTGGAGCAAAACCCCTAGCACTGAAGCTTTCTTT.